These T cell receptor beta chains were read from a single sample in a study of naive and memory T cell subsets. TCRdb re-derived calls from the UMI-ligation and nested PCR reads in MiXCR, one entry per CDR3 protein. The sample lists roughly 100,000 distinct CDR3 sequences; roughly 10% were seen once. The sequenced sample consisted of naive CD4+ T cells from blood. Source of these receptors: a human donor in good health. Both conserved end residues are part of each CDR3. Fields, in order: D gene, clone size, V gene, J gene, CDR3 DNA, CDR3 protein. D genes are given only for firm matches. Some rows mark clone size as missing; the rest say once, few, many or name a class of expanded clone.

d_gene: TRBD1; abundance: .; v_gene: TRBV7-2; j_gene: TRBJ1-2; CDR3nt: TGTGCCAGCAGCCGTAGAACTACAGGGGGCCATGGAGGCTACACCTTC; CDR3aa: CASSRRTTGGHGGYTF
d_gene: TRBD2; abundance: many; v_gene: TRBV7-2; j_gene: TRBJ2-1; CDR3nt: TGTGCCAGCAGCTCCCGACTAGCGGGGGGCAACAATGAGCAGTTCTTC; CDR3aa: CASSSRLAGGNNEQFF
d_gene: TRBD1; abundance: .; v_gene: TRBV27; j_gene: TRBJ1-2; CDR3nt: TGTGCCAGCACTCCAGGGACAGGGGGCAGGGGCTACACCTTC; CDR3aa: CASTPGTGGRGYTF
d_gene: .; abundance: .; v_gene: TRBV5-1; j_gene: TRBJ2-7; CDR3nt: TGCGCCAGCAGCTTGATTTCCGGGGATCAGGACGAGCAGTACTTC; CDR3aa: CASSLISGDQDEQYF
d_gene: TRBD2; abundance: many; v_gene: TRBV7-8; j_gene: TRBJ2-3; CDR3nt: TGTGCCAGCAGCTTAGTCGCGGGAGTGGCAGATACGCAGTATTTT; CDR3aa: CASSLVAGVADTQYF
d_gene: .; abundance: many; v_gene: TRBV29-1; j_gene: TRBJ2-3; CDR3nt: TGCAGCGTTGAAGGGAGATACACAGATACGCAGTATTTT; CDR3aa: CSVEGRYTDTQYF
d_gene: .; abundance: .; v_gene: TRBV6-5; j_gene: TRBJ1-5; CDR3nt: TGTGCCAGCAGTAAAACAGGGAGGCATCAGCCCCAGCATTTT; CDR3aa: CASSKTGRHQPQHF
d_gene: .; abundance: few; v_gene: TRBV29-1; j_gene: TRBJ1-1; CDR3nt: TGCAGCGTTGGAAGGGTGAACACTGAAGCTTTCTTT; CDR3aa: CSVGRVNTEAFF
d_gene: .; abundance: few; v_gene: TRBV7-9; j_gene: TRBJ1-5; CDR3nt: TGTGCCAGCAGCTCGAATGGCAATCAGCCCCAGCATTTT; CDR3aa: CASSSNGNQPQHF
d_gene: .; abundance: many; v_gene: TRBV4-2; j_gene: TRBJ1-1; CDR3nt: TGTGCCAGCAGCCAAGATGCTTTCAGGAACACTGAAGCTTTCTTT; CDR3aa: CASSQDAFRNTEAFF
d_gene: .; abundance: few; v_gene: TRBV19; j_gene: TRBJ1-4; CDR3nt: TGTGCCAGTGGGCTCGGGGGCGCAACTAATGAAAAACTGTTTTTT; CDR3aa: CASGLGGATNEKLFF
d_gene: .; abundance: .; v_gene: TRBV24-1; j_gene: TRBJ2-1; CDR3nt: TGTGCCACCAGTGATCCGCTTGGAGAGCAGTTCTTC; CDR3aa: CATSDPLGEQFF
d_gene: TRBD1; abundance: .; v_gene: TRBV28; j_gene: TRBJ2-5; CDR3nt: TGTGCCAGCAGTTTATCAGGGGGCATTAAAGAGACCCAGTACTTC; CDR3aa: CASSLSGGIKETQYF
d_gene: .; abundance: few; v_gene: TRBV12-5; j_gene: TRBJ2-1; CDR3nt: TGTGCTAGTGGAAGGGGCTGGAATGAGCAGTTCTTC; CDR3aa: CASGRGWNEQFF
d_gene: .; abundance: many; v_gene: TRBV9; j_gene: TRBJ2-1; CDR3nt: TGTGCCAGCAGCCTAGACCCGGGGGCCTACAATGAGCAGTTCTTC; CDR3aa: CASSLDPGAYNEQFF
d_gene: .; abundance: .; v_gene: TRBV7-9; j_gene: TRBJ2-1; CDR3nt: TGTGCCAGCAGCTTACCTAGCGAGGGAGTTTACTCCTACAATGAGCAGTTCTTC; CDR3aa: CASSLPSEGVYSYNEQFF
d_gene: TRBD1; abundance: many; v_gene: TRBV6-2/TRBV6-3; j_gene: TRBJ2-4; CDR3nt: TGTGCCAGCAGGGAAACGACAGGGAACATTCAGTACTTC; CDR3aa: CASRETTGNIQYF
d_gene: TRBD1; abundance: .; v_gene: TRBV19; j_gene: TRBJ2-1; CDR3nt: TGTGCCAGTAGTATAGCTGGGACAGGGAAAAGGCATGAGCAGTTCTTC; CDR3aa: CASSIAGTGKRHEQFF
d_gene: TRBD1; abundance: few; v_gene: TRBV12-3/TRBV12-4; j_gene: TRBJ1-2; CDR3nt: TGTGCCAGCAGTAAACAGGGGGCTAGGTATGGCTACACCTTC; CDR3aa: CASSKQGARYGYTF
d_gene: .; abundance: .; v_gene: TRBV6-2/TRBV6-3; j_gene: TRBJ2-2; CDR3nt: TGTGCCAGCATCCGCCGGGGGCAGATCACCGGGGAGCTGTTTTTT; CDR3aa: CASIRRGQITGELFF
d_gene: .; abundance: few; v_gene: TRBV28; j_gene: TRBJ1-2; CDR3nt: TGTGCCACTACCCCAGGGACCTATGGCTACACCTTC; CDR3aa: CATTPGTYGYTF
d_gene: .; abundance: .; v_gene: TRBV7-3; j_gene: TRBJ1-2; CDR3nt: TGTGCCAGCAGCCCCGGGAGGGTCTATGGCTACACCTTC; CDR3aa: CASSPGRVYGYTF
d_gene: .; abundance: few; v_gene: TRBV12-3/TRBV12-4; j_gene: TRBJ1-3; CDR3nt: TGTGCCACCCGCTCTGGAAACACCATATATTTT; CDR3aa: CATRSGNTIYF
d_gene: .; abundance: .; v_gene: TRBV6-2/TRBV6-3; j_gene: TRBJ1-1; CDR3nt: TGTGCCAGCAGTTACTCGTTCGTATCAGGGCAGGTCACTGAAGCTTTCTTT; CDR3aa: CASSYSFVSGQVTEAFF
d_gene: TRBD2; abundance: few; v_gene: TRBV12-3/TRBV12-4; j_gene: TRBJ2-1; CDR3nt: TGTGCCAGCAGCTCTGGGACTAGCCTTGAGCAGTTCTTC; CDR3aa: CASSSGTSLEQFF
d_gene: .; abundance: .; v_gene: TRBV7-2; j_gene: TRBJ2-4; CDR3nt: TGTGCCAGCAGTTTCGGATCGAGTGCCAAAAACATTCAGTACTTC; CDR3aa: CASSFGSSAKNIQYF
d_gene: .; abundance: .; v_gene: TRBV7-2; j_gene: TRBJ2-1; CDR3nt: TGTGCCAGCAGCTTATTAAGGGGGAGGGGGAATGAGCAGTTCTTC; CDR3aa: CASSLLRGRGNEQFF
d_gene: TRBD1; abundance: few; v_gene: TRBV29-1; j_gene: TRBJ2-2; CDR3nt: TGCAGCGTTGTTAAGCGTGAGGGGGCAAGAACCGGGGAGCTGTTTTTT; CDR3aa: CSVVKREGARTGELFF
d_gene: .; abundance: .; v_gene: TRBV24-1; j_gene: TRBJ1-1; CDR3nt: TGTGCCACCAGTGATTCCCGTCTCGAGATCTTT; CDR3aa: CATSDSRLEIF
d_gene: .; abundance: few; v_gene: TRBV18; j_gene: TRBJ2-7; CDR3nt: TGTGCCAGCTCCCAGCAGGCAGGCGTCCCCTACGAGCAGTACTTC; CDR3aa: CASSQQAGVPYEQYF
d_gene: .; abundance: .; v_gene: TRBV10-3; j_gene: TRBJ2-3; CDR3nt: TGTGCCATCAGCTTGGGGGCCCTCCCCACAGATACGCAGTATTTT; CDR3aa: CAISLGALPTDTQYF
d_gene: .; abundance: few; v_gene: TRBV3-1; j_gene: TRBJ2-7; CDR3nt: TGTGCCAGCAGCCAACGCGGGTACGAGCAGTACTTC; CDR3aa: CASSQRGYEQYF
d_gene: .; abundance: .; v_gene: TRBV12-3/TRBV12-4; j_gene: TRBJ1-5; CDR3nt: TGTGCCAGCAGAGCTCAGGGAAAGGTGAGTCAGCCCCAGCATTTT; CDR3aa: CASRAQGKVSQPQHF
d_gene: .; abundance: few; v_gene: TRBV3-1; j_gene: TRBJ2-5; CDR3nt: TGTGCCAGCAGCCAAGACCCCCGGGGAATGGCCCAGTACTTC; CDR3aa: CASSQDPRGMAQYF
d_gene: TRBD2; abundance: few; v_gene: TRBV5-1; j_gene: TRBJ2-5; CDR3nt: TGCGCCAAACAAGCGGGACCCCATGGGGAGACCCAGTACTTC; CDR3aa: CAKQAGPHGETQYF
d_gene: TRBD2; abundance: many; v_gene: TRBV24-1; j_gene: TRBJ2-5; CDR3nt: TGTGCCGCCGGAGGGACTAGCGCACAGACCCAGTACTTC; CDR3aa: CAAGGTSAQTQYF
d_gene: TRBD2; abundance: many; v_gene: TRBV25-1; j_gene: TRBJ2-7; CDR3nt: TGTGCCAGCAAACGGGGGGGGGCCTACGAGCAGTACTTC; CDR3aa: CASKRGGAYEQYF
d_gene: .; abundance: .; v_gene: TRBV12-3/TRBV12-4; j_gene: TRBJ2-7; CDR3nt: TGTGCCAGCAGCTCTGGACAGATCTACGAGCAGTACTTC; CDR3aa: CASSSGQIYEQYF
d_gene: .; abundance: few; v_gene: TRBV7-2; j_gene: TRBJ2-3; CDR3nt: TGTGCCAGCAGCTTAGGAGGTGGGGGAGGCACAGATACGCAGTATTTT; CDR3aa: CASSLGGGGGTDTQYF
d_gene: .; abundance: .; v_gene: TRBV7-2; j_gene: TRBJ2-3; CDR3nt: TGTGCCAGCAGCCCAAGACTAGGGGGCACAGATACGCAGTATTTT; CDR3aa: CASSPRLGGTDTQYF
d_gene: .; abundance: .; v_gene: TRBV5-1; j_gene: TRBJ1-3; CDR3nt: TGCGCCAGCAGCTTGGTTGCAGGGGTTGGAAACACCATATATTTT; CDR3aa: CASSLVAGVGNTIYF
d_gene: .; abundance: many; v_gene: TRBV6-2/TRBV6-3; j_gene: TRBJ1-1; CDR3nt: TGTGCCAGCAGTTACAACTGGATCGCTGAAGCTTTCTTT; CDR3aa: CASSYNWIAEAFF
d_gene: .; abundance: .; v_gene: TRBV18; j_gene: TRBJ2-3; CDR3nt: TGTGCCAGCTCCCCGACGGGACTGATCACAGATACGCAGTATTTT; CDR3aa: CASSPTGLITDTQYF
d_gene: .; abundance: .; v_gene: TRBV3-1; j_gene: TRBJ1-2; CDR3nt: TGTGCCAGCAGCCAAGGGGCCGGGGCCGGCTATGGCTACACCTTC; CDR3aa: CASSQGAGAGYGYTF
d_gene: TRBD2; abundance: .; v_gene: TRBV7-9; j_gene: TRBJ2-3; CDR3nt: TGTGCCAGCAGCTTAGGACTAGCGGCTAGCACAGATACGCAGTATTTT; CDR3aa: CASSLGLAASTDTQYF
d_gene: TRBD2; abundance: .; v_gene: TRBV3-1; j_gene: TRBJ2-3; CDR3nt: TGTGCCAGCAGCCGAAGCGGGAGTACAATAGCCACAGATACGCAGTATTTT; CDR3aa: CASSRSGSTIATDTQYF